The 22 T cell receptor beta chains below come from one sample, sequenced in a study of early T cells in non-severe SARS-CoV-2 infection. A single record per CDR3 protein comes from TCRdb applying MiXCR to the 5' RACE reads. The sample consists of fewer than 40,000 distinct CDR3 sequences, 6.3% of them appearing once. Sequences were obtained from whole blood. These TCRs come from an adult who was a healthcare worker with PCR-confirmed SARS-CoV-2 infection or an uninfected control (not recorded which).

This clonotype was seen a few times. V is TRBV20-1 and J is TRBJ2-7; 9 positions match TRBD2. The CDR3 spans 14 residues. Germline lookup yields CDR1 DFQATT and CDR2 SNEGSKA (reference sequence). The J segment lost 5 bases and the V segment lost 3 bases, leaving 8 bases of the junction unmatched. In DNA form, the CDR3 reads TGCAGTGCTAGTGGGCGGGAGGGCTTGAACGAGCAGTACTTC. Protein sequence: CSASGREGLNEQYF.

This chain connects TRBV6-5 to TRBJ1-3, with D maybe TRBD1 (5 bases). The CDR3 totals 15 residues. V dropped 0 bases and J dropped 2 bases, with 8 bases sitting between them. Germline V gives CDR1 MNHEY, CDR2 SVGAGI. The CDR3 region is CASSYSRTPGNTIYF. Written as DNA, the CDR3 is TGTGCCAGCAGTTACTCGAGGACACCTGGAAACACCATATATTTT.

The genes are TRBV29-1 and TRBJ2-1; 9 bases match TRBD2. Losses at the gene ends were 6 bases for V and 0 bases for J; bases not matched to a gene: 6. There are 15 residues in the CDR3. Germline CDR1 and CDR2: SQVTM and ANQGSEA. For the CDR3, the DNA is TGCAGCGTCGCCGGGCGGGAGGGCTCCTACAATGAGCAGTTCTTC. Translation gives CSVAGREGSYNEQFF.

This clonotype came up many times. The V and J genes are TRBV20-1 and TRBJ2-7; D unclear. The CDR3 runs to 12 residues. Trimming removed 1 base at V and 3 bases at J, with 7 bases between. Per the germline V gene, CDR1 is DFQATT and CDR2 is SNEGSKA (reference sequence). The chain's CDR3 is CSARGLHYEQYF. CDR3 DNA: TGCAGTGCTAGAGGGCTGCACTACGAGCAGTACTTC.

This clonotype was seen a few times. The rearrangement links TRBV5-4 to TRBJ1-2; TRBD1 might be the D (6 bases). CDR1 and CDR2 from the germline V gene are SGHNT and YYREEE (reference sequence). The CDR3 has 12 amino acids. V was pared by 5 bases and J by 7 bases, with 12 bases between. CDR3 bases: TGTGCCAGCAGATCACAGGGCAGTGGCTACACCTTC. Its translation: CASRSQGSGYTF.

This clonotype was picked up many times. The V gene is TRBV29-1, the J gene TRBJ1-2; D remains unclear. CDR1 is SQVTM and CDR2 is ANQGSEA in the germline V gene. V was shortened by 3 bases and J by 5 bases, with 10 bases between the two germline ends. The CDR3 sequence is 12 residues long. In nucleotides, the CDR3 is TGCAGCGTTGAGACCAAGCGATATGGCTACACCTTC. Amino acid sequence: CSVETKRYGYTF. The whole variable domain, filled in from reference TRBV29-1 and TRBJ1-2, reads SAVISQKPSRDICQRGTSLTIQCQVDSQVTMMFWYRQQPGQSLTLIATANQGSEATYESGFVIDKFPISRPNLTFSTLTVSNMSPEDSSIYLCSVETKRYGYTFGSGTRLTVV.

This clonotype was observed many times. This chain links TRBV4-2 with TRBJ2-1; a weak D match, TRBD1 (6 bases). Trimming removed 3 bases from V and 0 bases from J, with 18 bases in between. The germline CDR1 and CDR2 sequences are LGHNA and YNFKEQ. The length of the CDR3 is 18 residues. As DNA, the CDR3 is TGTGCCAGCAGCCACTCAGCCGGGACAAGCAGCTCCTACAATGAGCAGTTCTTC. Amino acid sequence: CASSHSAGTSSSYNEQFF.

The chain carries TRBV4-1 and TRBJ2-7; 11 nucleotides align to TRBD1. CDR1 MGHRA and CDR2 YSYEKL come from the germline V gene. J gave up 3 bases and V 3 bases, and 7 bases lay outside the gene matches. CDR3 length: 16 residues. CDR3 sequence reads: CASSHPSGTGGYEQYF. DNA of the CDR3: TGCGCCAGCAGCCACCCTTCCGGGACAGGGGGCTACGAGCAGTACTTC.

This clonotype was detected many times. This chain links TRBV20-1 with TRBJ1-4; D is unresolved. The V and J ends lost 5 bases and 10 bases respectively, with 17 bases between them. The CDR3 has 13 amino acids. Germline CDR1 and CDR2: DFQATT and SNEGSKA (reference sequence). The CDR3 coding sequence is TGCAGTGCTCCGAGGAAGGGTTCTGCAAAACTGTTTTTT. Protein product: CSAPRKGSAKLFF.

This clonotype has a count of ten or more. The rearrangement joins TRBV6-5 to TRBJ2-3; no clear D. There are 14 residues in the CDR3. Germline-derived CDR1 and CDR2 are MNHEY and SVGAGI. Trimming pared 1 base from V and 6 bases from J, leaving 11 bases between. The CDR3 DNA sequence: TGTGCCAGCAGTTACTTCAGAAAGCCGGATACGCAGTATTTT. Encoded protein: CASSYFRKPDTQYF.

CDR3 residues: CASSPRNYGYTF. CDR3 DNA sequence: TGTGCCAGTAGTCCACGTAACTATGGCTACACCTTC. The chain carries TRBV19 and TRBJ1-2; D is unclear. The CDR3 contains 12 residues. CDR1 LNHDA and CDR2 SQIVND come from the germline V gene (reference sequence). Trimming took off 5 bases at V and 1 base at J, with 5 bases between the two ends.

This clonotype came up a few times. J is TRBJ2-1 and V is TRBV7-2; 9 bases map to TRBD1. V gave up 5 bases and J gave up 11 bases; unmatched junction bases: 7. Germline CDR1 SGHTA, CDR2 FQGNSA. This CDR3 is built from 13 residues. The CDR3 DNA reads as TGTGCCAGCAGCACTCTGGACAGGGGCCAGCAGTTCTTC. Translation gives CASSTLDRGQQFF.

This clonotype was seen more than once but under ten times. This sequence joins TRBV7-6 and TRBJ2-1, with D perhaps TRBD2 (5 bases). The CDR3 has 12 residues. V dropped 5 bases and J dropped 9 bases, with 11 bases sitting between them. Germline CDR1 is SGHVS and CDR2 is FNYEAQ. CDR3 in amino acids: CASSLSSIEQFF. CDR3 DNA sequence: TGTGCCAGCAGCCTGTCTAGCATTGAGCAGTTCTTC.

This clonotype showed up just a few times. The V gene is TRBV11-2, the J gene TRBJ1-1; D remains ambiguous. There are 17 residues in the CDR3. Per germline, CDR1 SGHAT and CDR2 FQNNGV. V lost 3 bases and J 0 bases, leaving 17 bases between the germline ends. CDR3 sequence reads: CASSFPSRTDVNTEAFF. DNA for the CDR3: TGTGCCAGCAGCTTCCCCTCCAGGACGGACGTGAACACTGAAGCTTTCTTT.

This clonotype was seen many times. J is TRBJ1-2 and V is TRBV5-1; no definite D call. Germline V gene data show CDR1 as SGHRS and CDR2 as YFSETQ. Trimming pared 0 bases from V and 3 bases from J, leaving 9 bases between. The CDR3 sequence is 14 residues long. The CDR3 reads CASSLAGVDYGYTF. The CDR3 bases are TGCGCCAGCAGCTTGGCCGGGGTAGACTATGGCTACACCTTC.

This clonotype was seen repeatedly, ten times or more. J is TRBJ1-1 and V is TRBV6-2 or TRBV6-3; a possible D gene is TRBD1 (5 bases). There are 18 residues in the CDR3. The V gene lost 0 bases and the J gene lost 0 bases, with 17 bases spanning the gap. Germline V gene lookup returns CDR1 MNHEY and CDR2 SVGEGT. The CDR3 bases are TGTGCCAGCAGTTACTCGGCCCCAGGGCGTTCCATGAACACTGAAGCTTTCTTT. It codes for CASSYSAPGRSMNTEAFF.

The chain is built from TRBV14 and TRBJ2-7, with 8 bases lining up with TRBD1. CDR1 is SGHDN and CDR2 is FVKESK in the germline V gene. Trimming removed 4 bases from V and 4 bases from J; junction bases left unmatched: 0. This CDR3 spans 12 amino acids. DNA for the CDR3: TGTGCCAGCAGCCGACAGGGGTACGAGCAGTACTTC. It translates to CASSRQGYEQYF.

CDR3 in amino acids: CASSLAVINEQFF. CDR3 DNA: TGCGCCAGCAGCTTGGCCGTAATAAATGAGCAGTTCTTC. The chain carries TRBV5-1 and TRBJ2-1; D gene unclear. Germline V gene sequence: CDR1 SGHRS, CDR2 YFSETQ. The CDR3 length is 13 residues. V lost 0 bases, J lost 7 bases, and 8 bases lay in between.

This chain connects TRBV7-6 to TRBJ2-1, with D perhaps TRBD2 (5 bases). Germline CDR1 reads SGHVS; CDR2 reads FNYEAQ. V was clipped by 4 bases and J by 0 bases, with 10 bases between them. The CDR3 is made up of 15 amino acids. CDR3: CASSSWAGSYNEQFF. CDR3 in DNA: TGTGCCAGCAGCTCTTGGGCGGGCTCCTACAATGAGCAGTTCTTC.

This clonotype turned up a few times. The rearrangement joins TRBV6-1 to TRBJ2-7, with D hard to call. The ends were cut back, 5 bases at V and 2 bases at J, with 10 bases in the middle. The CDR3 is 13 amino acids. Germline values: CDR1 MNHNS, CDR2 SASEGT. CDR3 region: CASSPGRAYEQYF. The CDR3 DNA sequence: TGTGCCAGCAGTCCAGGAAGAGCCTACGAGCAGTACTTC.

This clonotype showed up many times. This chain links TRBV30 with TRBJ2-3, with 7 bases aligning to TRBD2. Germline loops: CDR1 GTSNPN, CDR2 SVGIG (reference sequence). The junction had 8 bases not matched to a gene; V was cut back by 1 base and J by 4 bases. The CDR3 is 15 amino acids. The CDR3 spells CAWSEGGSGADTQYF. As DNA, the CDR3 is TGTGCCTGGAGTGAAGGCGGGAGTGGTGCAGATACGCAGTATTTT.

V and J are TRBV28 and TRBJ2-7, with 9 bases matching TRBD2. The CDR3 covers 15 residues. V lost 4 bases, J lost 1 base, and 5 bases stayed unmatched. Per the germline V gene, CDR1 is MDHEN and CDR2 is SYDVKM. In DNA, the CDR3 is TGTGCCAGCAGTTCGACGGGACTAGCTTCCTACGAGCAGTACTTC. Residues: CASSSTGLASYEQYF.